These 15 T cell receptor beta chains were all obtained from the same sample, sequenced in a study of cytotoxic CD8 clonotypes in ibrutinib-treated CLL. Measured with immunoSEQ multiplex PCR; TCRdb has only the in-frame clones, and not every one. The top ten hold about 36% of the sample, which has 75,000 to 80,000 clones, over 80% seen once. Sample: PBMCs, taken after 24 months of ibrutinib treatment. Receptor source: a human donor with chronic lymphocytic leukemia.

The J gene is TRBJ1-1, the V gene TRBV19, with a possible D match to TRBD1 (5 bases). Deletions cut 2 bases from V and 4 bases from J, with 14 bases between. This CDR3 has 15 amino acids. Germline V gives CDR1 LNHDA, CDR2 SQIVND (reference sequence). The CDR3 nucleotides read TGTGCCAGTAGTATACCAGGGCGCGGGTTCACTGAAGCTTTCTTT. This gives the protein CASSIPGRGFTEAFF.

The V gene is TRBV9, the J gene TRBJ2-1, with 7 bases that match TRBD2. Germline CDR1 reads SGDLS; CDR2 reads YYNGEE. The CDR3 loop spans 16 amino acids. J gave up 4 bases and V 0 bases, and 7 bases lay outside the gene matches. The CDR3 DNA is TGTGCCAGCAGCGTAGTGGGGGGAGGGCCTTACAATGAGCAGTTCTTC. Translating it yields CASSVVGGGPYNEQFF.

The chain is built from TRBV7-8 and TRBJ2-1; weak D call: TRBD2 (5 bases). CDR3 length equals 17 residues. Trimming took off 4 bases at V and 6 bases at J, with 22 bases between the two ends. The germline gives CDR1 SGHVS, CDR2 FQNEAQ. CDR3 nucleotides: TGTGCCAGCAGCTCATCCCGGGATCCCGTTTCCCTCAATGAGCAGTTCTTC. Its translation is CASSSSRDPVSLNEQFF.

CDR3 DNA sequence: TGTGCCAGCAGCGTGGGAGGGCCTTATGGCTACACCTTC. Protein product: CASSVGGPYGYTF. This chain links TRBV9 with TRBJ1-2; unclear D gene. The CDR3 runs 13 residues. CDR1 is SGDLS and CDR2 is YYNGEE in the germline V gene. V lost 2 bases, J lost 5 bases, and 10 bases lay in between. The entire variable domain, with the rest obtained from reference TRBV9 and TRBJ1-2, is as follows: DSGVTQTPKHLITATGQRVTLRCSPRSGDLSVYWYQQSLDQGLQFLIQYYNGEERAKGNILERFSAQQFPDLHSELNLSSLELGDSALYFCASSVGGPYGYTFGSGTRLTVV.

The V gene is TRBV7-9, the J gene TRBJ2-1; tentative D call: TRBD2 (5 bases). Deletions cut 5 bases from V and 0 bases from J, with 11 bases between. The CDR3 totals 15 residues. Germline CDR1 SEHNR, CDR2 FQNEAQ (reference sequence). The CDR3 bases are TGTGCCAGCAGCCCCAAGCGGAGCTCCTACAATGAGCAGTTCTTC. Residues: CASSPKRSSYNEQFF.

The V and J genes are TRBV15 and TRBJ1-1; D remains ambiguous. The CDR3 has 14 residues. Germline V gene sequence: CDR1 LNHNV, CDR2 YYDKDF (reference sequence). V was clipped by 0 bases and J by 5 bases, with 10 bases between them. The CDR3 bases are TGTGCCACCAGCAGAGATACAGCGGGTACTGAAGCTTTCTTT. This translates into CATSRDTAGTEAFF.

This clone appeared a few times. The chain combines TRBV4-1 with TRBJ1-4; D may be TRBD1 (5 bases). Between the trimmed V and J ends, which lost 0 bases and 12 bases, there was a span of 11 bases. The CDR3 sequence is 13 residues long. The germline gives CDR1 MGHRA, CDR2 YSYEKL. The CDR3, as DNA: TGCGCCAGCAGCCAAGATTCGCGCAGGGAACTGTTTTTT. It encodes CASSQDSRRELFF.

The chain links TRBV7-2 to TRBJ2-1, with TRBD2 as a possible D gene (5 bases). Germline V gene sequence: CDR1 SGHTA, CDR2 FQGNSA. V was cut by 5 bases and J by 0 bases, with 8 bases left in between. This CDR3 has 14 amino acids. The CDR3 sequence is CASSAGHSYNEQFF. The CDR3 region has the DNA TGTGCCAGCAGCGCGGGTCACTCCTACAATGAGCAGTTCTTC.

The chain has TRBV10-3 and TRBJ2-3; D gene uncertain. V gave up 0 bases and J gave up 4 bases, with 2 bases separating them. Per the germline V gene, CDR1 is ENHRY and CDR2 is SYGVKD. The CDR3 runs to 12 residues. CDR3 nucleotide sequence: TGTGCCATCAGTGAGTCCCCAGATACGCAGTATTTT. It encodes CAISESPDTQYF.

The table lists this clone with a count of one. V usage is TRBV28 and J usage is TRBJ2-6; the match to TRBD1 covers 9 bases. Unmatched junction bases numbered 4, after V lost 2 bases and J lost 2 bases. Germline V CDR1 and CDR2: MDHEN, SYDVKM. The CDR3 is 17 residues long. Here the CDR3 reads CASSLRGQGTGANVLTF. As DNA, the CDR3 is TGTGCCAGCAGTTTAAGGGGACAGGGAACTGGGGCCAACGTCCTGACTTTC.

The chain uses TRBV15 and TRBJ2-5; TRBD1 is a possible D gene (5 bases). Trimming cost V 3 bases and J 4 bases, with 15 bases left between them. Looked up from germline, CDR1 is LNHNV and CDR2 is YYDKDF (reference sequence). CDR3 length: 15 residues. CDR3 amino acids: CATSRPRGGVETQYF. The CDR3 DNA reads as TGTGCCACCAGCAGGCCTAGGGGCGGAGTAGAGACCCAGTACTTC.

The V call is TRBV7-6, the J call TRBJ2-2, with 15 bases aligning to TRBD2. The CDR3 runs 19 residues. J was trimmed by 4 bases and V by 3 bases; bases with no gene match: 9. Germline CDR1 and CDR2: SGHVS and FNYEAQ. The DNA of the CDR3 is TGTGCCAGCAGCTTGGGACTAGCGGGAGGCTATCGGGGCACCGGGGAGCTGTTTTTT. It codes for CASSLGLAGGYRGTGELFF.

This clone was counted a single time. V is TRBV28 and J is TRBJ1-5, with D uncertain. The CDR3 length is 12 residues. V lost 2 bases and J lost 6, with 5 bases in between. Germline CDR1 and CDR2: MDHEN and SYDVKM. The CDR3 spells CASSLTSQPQHF. CDR3 DNA: TGTGCCAGCAGTTTAACAAGTCAGCCCCAGCATTTT.

V usage is TRBV5-1 and J usage is TRBJ2-7, with 7 bases aligning to TRBD1. This CDR3 region has 15 residues. CDR1 is SGHRS, CDR2 YFSETQ, per germline. The V and J ends lost 4 bases and 4 bases, in that order; junction bases with no gene match: 11. CDR3 region: CASSPLEGAGYEQYF. In DNA form, the CDR3 reads TGCGCCAGCAGCCCGCTTGAGGGGGCAGGGTACGAGCAGTACTTC.

This clone was observed a single time. The chain links TRBV28 to TRBJ2-5; D unresolved. This CDR3 spans 14 amino acids. Germline lookup yields CDR1 MDHEN and CDR2 SYDVKM. V lost 7 bases, J lost 2 bases, and 14 bases lay in between. As DNA, the CDR3 is TGTGCCAGCACCAGGAACCAGCTACAAGAGACCCAGTACTTC. It yields the protein CASTRNQLQETQYF. Drawing the rest from reference TRBV28 and TRBJ2-5, the complete variable domain is DVKVTQSSRYLVKRTGEKVFLECVQDMDHENMFWYRQDPGLGLRLIYFSYDVKMKEKGDIPEGYSVSREKKERFSLILESASTNQTSMYLCASTRNQLQETQYFGPGTRLLVL.